Shown below are 12 T cell receptor beta chains from a single sample sequenced in a study of blood T cell repertoires in COVID-19. Repertoires were generated with immunoSEQ multiplex PCR, while TCRdb's copy carries only in-frame clones and drops some. The sample shows more than 150,000 clones, about 84% of them seen only once. The sequencing sample was made of peripheral blood. The receptors were sampled from a human donor in a cohort sampled during active COVID-19.

The chain employs TRBV5-5 and TRBJ2-7; D is ambiguous. This CDR3 has 15 residues. Germline V gene sequence: CDR1 SGHKS, CDR2 YYEKEE (reference sequence). V dropped 0 bases and J dropped 4 bases, with 14 bases sitting between them. The CDR3 loop is CASSLGASVVYEQYF. CDR3 in DNA: TGTGCCAGCAGCTTGGGGGCTTCGGTGGTGTACGAGCAGTACTTC.

The table lists this clone with a count of one. This chain links TRBV9 with TRBJ2-7, with D maybe TRBD1 (5 bases). Germline lookup yields CDR1 SGDLS and CDR2 YYNGEE. Between the trimmed V and J ends, which lost 0 bases and 3 bases, there was a span of 10 bases. The CDR3 has 14 amino acids. The CDR3 is CASSVGVGDYEQYF. CDR3 coding DNA: TGTGCCAGCAGCGTAGGAGTAGGGGACTACGAGCAGTACTTC. Combining the CDR3 with reference TRBV9 and TRBJ2-7 gives the whole variable domain DSGVTQTPKHLITATGQRVTLRCSPRSGDLSVYWYQQSLDQGLQFLIQYYNGEERAKGNILERFSAQQFPDLHSELNLSSLELGDSALYFCASSVGVGDYEQYFGPGTRLTVT.

This chain connects TRBV7-3 to TRBJ1-5; TRBD1 is a possible D gene (5 bases). CDR1 is SGHTA, CDR2 FQGTGA, per germline. The CDR3 runs 13 residues. V was cut by 5 bases and J by 6 bases, with 11 bases left in between. The CDR3 is CASSRGVGQPQHF. CDR3 DNA: TGTGCCAGCAGCCGGGGGGTCGGTCAGCCCCAGCATTTT.

The rearrangement links TRBV2 to TRBJ2-5, with D possibly TRBD2 on 5 matching bases. CDR3 length: 11 amino acids. With 4 bases removed from V and 7 bases from J, the gap between germline ends came to 7 bases. The germline CDR1 and CDR2 sequences are SNHLY and FYNNEI. The CDR3 sequence is CASSGGRTQYF. The DNA for the CDR3 is TGTGCCAGCAGTGGAGGGAGGACCCAGTACTTC. Full variable domain (missing parts from reference TRBV2 and TRBJ2-5): EPEVTQTPSHQVTQMGQEVILRCVPISNHLYFYWYRQILGQKVEFLVSFYNNEISEKSEIFDDQFSVERPDGSNFTLKIRSTKLEDSAMYFCASSGGRTQYFGPGTRLLVL.

This clone was found once. This rearrangement joins TRBV6-5 to TRBJ1-1; a weak D match, TRBD1 (5 bases). The CDR3 length is 14 residues. Germline assignment: CDR1 MNHEY and CDR2 SVGAGI. V shed 0 bases and J shed 8 bases, with 13 bases lying between them. The CDR3 DNA reads as TGTGCCAGCAGTTACTCGGGGGGAACAGTCGAAGCTTTCTTT. Protein: CASSYSGGTVEAFF.

This sequence joins TRBV3-1 (or the pseudogene TRBV3-2) and TRBJ1-5, with D maybe TRBD1 (5 bases). The CDR3 has 16 residues. Trimming shortened V by 0 bases and J by 0 bases, and 9 bases separated the two germline ends. The germline gives CDR1 LGHDT, CDR2 YNNKEL (reference sequence). This CDR3 is CASSQDRGFSNQPQHF. The CDR3 bases are TGTGCCAGCAGCCAAGATAGGGGATTTAGCAATCAGCCCCAGCATTTT.

The chain couples TRBV20-1 to TRBJ1-2; 8 nucleotides line up with TRBD1. Looked up from germline, CDR1 is DFQATT and CDR2 is SNEGSKA (reference sequence). The CDR3 runs 11 residues. Here the CDR3 reads CRADRDTGYTF. CDR3 nucleotide sequence: TGCAGGGCGGACAGGGACACTGGCTACACCTTC.

The genes are TRBV15 and TRBJ1-1, with D possibly matching TRBD1 (5 bases). The germline CDR1 and CDR2 sequences are LNHNV and YYDKDF (reference sequence). The CDR3 spans 15 residues. With 0 bases removed from V and 1 base from J, the gap between germline ends came to 9 bases. DNA for the CDR3: TGTGCCACCAGCAGAGATAGAACAGGGAACACTGAAGCTTTCTTT. This gives the protein CATSRDRTGNTEAFF.

This clone came up once. The chain employs TRBV29-1 and TRBJ1-2; the match to TRBD1 covers 9 bases. From germline, CDR1 is SQVTM and CDR2 ANQGSEA. V shed 2 bases and J 7 bases; nucleotides not matched to a gene: 8. This CDR3 has 14 amino acids. CDR3 bases: TGCAGCGTTGAACCCCCGGACAGGGGTCCTGGCTACACCTTC. This codes for CSVEPPDRGPGYTF.

The chain joins TRBV5-1 to TRBJ1-6; 10 nucleotides align to TRBD1. Germline loops: CDR1 SGHRS, CDR2 YFSETQ. The CDR3 contains 15 residues. Trimming took 0 bases from V and 10 from J; bases not matched to a gene: 4. This CDR3 reads CASSLDGQGDSPLHF. CDR3 DNA: TGCGCCAGCAGCTTGGACGGACAGGGGGACTCACCCCTCCACTTT.

V is TRBV5-1 and J is TRBJ1-5, with TRBD1 matching over 9 bases. CDR3 length: 17 amino acids. CDR1 is SGHRS, CDR2 YFSETQ, per germline. The ends lost 0 bases at V and 2 bases at J; junction bases unmatched: 6. In DNA form, the CDR3 reads TGCGCCAGCAGCTTGGACCGGGACAGGGAGCGCAATCAGCCCCAGCATTTT. Its translation: CASSLDRDRERNQPQHF. Combining the CDR3 with reference TRBV5-1 and TRBJ1-5 gives the whole variable domain KAGVTQTPRYLIKTRGQQVTLSCSPISGHRSVSWYQQTPGQGLQFLFEYFSETQRNKGNFPGRFSGRQFSNSRSEMNVSTLELGDSALYLCASSLDRDRERNQPQHFGDGTRLSIL.

The chain couples TRBV12-3 or TRBV12-4 to TRBJ2-7, with D perhaps TRBD1 (5 bases). Trimming shortened V by 11 bases and J by 1 base, and 9 bases separated the two germline ends. The CDR3 length is 11 residues. The CDR3 sequence is CASRGSYEQYF. Written as DNA, the CDR3 is TGTGCCTCTAGGGGATCCTACGAGCAGTACTTC.